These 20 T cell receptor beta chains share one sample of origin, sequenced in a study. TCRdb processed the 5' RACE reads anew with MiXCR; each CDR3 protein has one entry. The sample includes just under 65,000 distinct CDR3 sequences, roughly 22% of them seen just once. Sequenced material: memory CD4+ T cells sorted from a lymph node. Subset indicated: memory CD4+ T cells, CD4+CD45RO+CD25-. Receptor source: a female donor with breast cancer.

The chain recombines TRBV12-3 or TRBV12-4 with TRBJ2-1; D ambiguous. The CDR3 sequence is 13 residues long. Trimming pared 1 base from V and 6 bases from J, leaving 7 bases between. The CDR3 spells CASSLGEFNEQFF. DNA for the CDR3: TGTGCCAGCAGTTTAGGTGAATTCAATGAGCAGTTCTTC.

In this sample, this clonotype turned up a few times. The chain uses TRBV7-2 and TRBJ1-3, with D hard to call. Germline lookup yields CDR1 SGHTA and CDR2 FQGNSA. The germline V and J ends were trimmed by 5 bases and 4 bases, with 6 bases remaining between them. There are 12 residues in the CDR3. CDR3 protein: CASSPGGNTIYF. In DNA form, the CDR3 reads TGTGCCAGCAGCCCCGGGGGAAACACCATATATTTT.

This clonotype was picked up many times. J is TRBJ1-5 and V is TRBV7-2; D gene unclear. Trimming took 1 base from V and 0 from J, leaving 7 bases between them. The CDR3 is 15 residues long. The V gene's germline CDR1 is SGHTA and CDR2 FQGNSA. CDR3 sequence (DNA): TGTGCCAGCAGCTTAGTGGGCAGTAGCAATCAGCCCCAGCATTTT. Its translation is CASSLVGSSNQPQHF.

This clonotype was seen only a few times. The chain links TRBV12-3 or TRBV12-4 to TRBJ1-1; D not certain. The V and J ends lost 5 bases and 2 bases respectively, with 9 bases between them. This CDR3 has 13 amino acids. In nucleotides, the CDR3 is TGTGCCAGCAGTCTACAAATCAACACTGAAGCTTTCTTT. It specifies CASSLQINTEAFF.

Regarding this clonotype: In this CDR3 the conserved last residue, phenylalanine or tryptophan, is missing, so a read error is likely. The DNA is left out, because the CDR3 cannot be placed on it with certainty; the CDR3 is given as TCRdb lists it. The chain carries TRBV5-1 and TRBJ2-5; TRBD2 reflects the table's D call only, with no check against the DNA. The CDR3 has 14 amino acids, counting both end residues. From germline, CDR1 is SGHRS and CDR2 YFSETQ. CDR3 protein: CASRPGTTQETPYL.

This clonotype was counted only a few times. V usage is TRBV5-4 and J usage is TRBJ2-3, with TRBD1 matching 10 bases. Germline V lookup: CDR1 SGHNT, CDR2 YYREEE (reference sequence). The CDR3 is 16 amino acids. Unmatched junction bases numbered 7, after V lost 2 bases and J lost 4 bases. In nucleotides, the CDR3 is TGTGCCAGCAGCTTCCCCATGGGGACAGGGGCAGATACGCAGTATTTT. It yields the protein CASSFPMGTGADTQYF.

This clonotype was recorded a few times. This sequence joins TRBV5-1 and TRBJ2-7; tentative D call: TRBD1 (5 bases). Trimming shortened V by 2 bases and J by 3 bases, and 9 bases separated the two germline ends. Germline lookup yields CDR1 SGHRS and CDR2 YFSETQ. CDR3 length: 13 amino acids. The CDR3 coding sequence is TGCGCCAGCAGCTTACAGGCCGGCTACGAGCAGTACTTC. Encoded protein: CASSLQAGYEQYF. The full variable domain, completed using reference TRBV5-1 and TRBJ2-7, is KAGVTQTPRYLIKTRGQQVTLSCSPISGHRSVSWYQQTPGQGLQFLFEYFSETQRNKGNFPGRFSGRQFSNSRSEMNVSTLELGDSALYLCASSLQAGYEQYFGPGTRLTVT.

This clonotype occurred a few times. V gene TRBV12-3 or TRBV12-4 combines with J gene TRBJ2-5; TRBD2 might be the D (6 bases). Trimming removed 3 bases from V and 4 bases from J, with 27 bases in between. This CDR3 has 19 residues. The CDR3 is CASSFIRLGDPRRGETQYF. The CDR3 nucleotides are TGTGCCAGCAGTTTTATCCGGTTGGGCGATCCTCGGCGGGGAGAGACCCAGTACTTC.

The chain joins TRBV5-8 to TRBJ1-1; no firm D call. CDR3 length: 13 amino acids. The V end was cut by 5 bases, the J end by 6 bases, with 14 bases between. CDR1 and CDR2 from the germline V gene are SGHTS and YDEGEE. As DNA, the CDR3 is TGTGCCAGCAGTAGTTACGGGGTTCCTGAAGCTTTCTTT. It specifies CASSSYGVPEAFF.

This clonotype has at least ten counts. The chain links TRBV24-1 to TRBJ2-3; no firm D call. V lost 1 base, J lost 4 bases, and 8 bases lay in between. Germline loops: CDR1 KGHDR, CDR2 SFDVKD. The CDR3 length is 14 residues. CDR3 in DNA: TGTGCCACCAGTGATTTCTTCCAGTCAGATACGCAGTATTTT. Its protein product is CATSDFFQSDTQYF.

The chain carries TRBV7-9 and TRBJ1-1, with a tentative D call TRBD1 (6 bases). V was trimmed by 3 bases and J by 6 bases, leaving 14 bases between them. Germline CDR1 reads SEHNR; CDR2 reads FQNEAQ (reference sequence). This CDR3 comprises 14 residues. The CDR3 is CASSLGGLESEAFF. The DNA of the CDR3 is TGTGCCAGCAGCTTGGGGGGGCTGGAGTCTGAAGCTTTCTTT.

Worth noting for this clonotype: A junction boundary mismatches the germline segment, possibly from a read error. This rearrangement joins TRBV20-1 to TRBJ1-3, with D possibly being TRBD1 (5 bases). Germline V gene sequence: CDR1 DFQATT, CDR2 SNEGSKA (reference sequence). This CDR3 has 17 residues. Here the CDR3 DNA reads TGCAGTGCTAGAGATTCCCGGGGCGCCCACACTGGAAACACCGTATATTTT. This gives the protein CSARDSRGAHTGNTVYF.

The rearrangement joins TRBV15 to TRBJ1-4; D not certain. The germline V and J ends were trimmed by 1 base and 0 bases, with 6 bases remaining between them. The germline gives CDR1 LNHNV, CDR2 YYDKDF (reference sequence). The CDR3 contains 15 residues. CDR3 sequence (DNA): TGTGCCACCAGCAGAGTCGGAGCAACTAATGAAAAACTGTTTTTT. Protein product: CATSRVGATNEKLFF.

The CDR3: CASSRLGAGGHNEQFF. As DNA, the CDR3 is TGTGCCAGCAGCCGCCTGGGAGCGGGGGGACACAATGAGCAGTTCTTC. The chain links TRBV7-9 to TRBJ2-1; 9 bases fit TRBD2. The ends lost 5 bases at V and 5 bases at J; junction bases unmatched: 10. This CDR3 is 16 amino acids long. Germline CDR1 reads SEHNR; CDR2 reads FQNEAQ (reference sequence). The whole variable domain, remainder taken from reference TRBV7-9 and TRBJ2-1, is DTGVSQNPRHKITKRGQNVTFRCDPISEHNRLYWYRQTLGQGPEFLTYFQNEAQLEKSRLLSDRFSAERPKGSFSTLEIQRTEQGDSAMYLCASSRLGAGGHNEQFFGPGTRLTVL.

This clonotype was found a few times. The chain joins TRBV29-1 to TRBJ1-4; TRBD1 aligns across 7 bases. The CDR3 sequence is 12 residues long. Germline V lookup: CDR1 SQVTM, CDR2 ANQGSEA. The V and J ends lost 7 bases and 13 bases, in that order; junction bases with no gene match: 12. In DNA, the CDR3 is TGCAGCGGACATGGAGGGGGCGGAGGACTGTTTTTT. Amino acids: CSGHGGGGGLFF. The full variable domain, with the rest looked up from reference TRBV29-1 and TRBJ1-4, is SAVISQKPSRDICQRGTSLTIQCQVDSQVTMMFWYRQQPGQSLTLIATANQGSEATYESGFVIDKFPISRPNLTFSTLTVSNMSPEDSSIYLCSGHGGGGGLFFGSGTQLSVL.

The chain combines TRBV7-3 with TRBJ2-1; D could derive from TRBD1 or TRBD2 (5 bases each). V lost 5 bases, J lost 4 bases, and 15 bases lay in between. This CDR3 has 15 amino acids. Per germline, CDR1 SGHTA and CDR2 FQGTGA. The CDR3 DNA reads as TGTGCCAGCAGCCCCTCGGTTGGGGGATACAATGAGCAGTTCTTC. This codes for CASSPSVGGYNEQFF.

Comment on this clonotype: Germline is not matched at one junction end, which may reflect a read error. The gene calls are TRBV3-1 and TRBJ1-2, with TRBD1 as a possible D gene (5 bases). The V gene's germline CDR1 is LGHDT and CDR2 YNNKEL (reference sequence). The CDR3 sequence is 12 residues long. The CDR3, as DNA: TGTGCCAGCAGCCAAGGGATTGTAAGCAGGGTCTTC. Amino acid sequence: CASSQGIVSRVF.

CDR3 sequence (DNA): TGCAGTGTAGGGGGTCAGACCCAGTACTTC. Amino acid sequence: CSVGGQTQYF. The chain combines TRBV20-1 with TRBJ2-5; D is perhaps TRBD1 (6 bases). V lost 7 bases and J lost 6, with 9 bases in between. The CDR3 runs to 10 residues. Germline CDR1 DFQATT, CDR2 SNEGSKA (reference sequence).

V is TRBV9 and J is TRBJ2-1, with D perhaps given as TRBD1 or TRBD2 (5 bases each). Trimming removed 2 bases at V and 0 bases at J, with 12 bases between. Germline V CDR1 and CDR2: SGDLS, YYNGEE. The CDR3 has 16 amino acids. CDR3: CASSVGTVSSYNEQFF. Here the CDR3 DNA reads TGTGCCAGCAGCGTTGGGACCGTGAGCTCCTACAATGAGCAGTTCTTC.

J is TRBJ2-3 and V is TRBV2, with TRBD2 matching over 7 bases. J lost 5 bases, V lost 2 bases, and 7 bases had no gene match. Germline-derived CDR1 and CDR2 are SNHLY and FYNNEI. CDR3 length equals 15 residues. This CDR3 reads CASSESGVGGDTQYF. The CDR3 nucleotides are TGTGCCAGCAGTGAAAGCGGGGTCGGAGGAGATACGCAGTATTTT. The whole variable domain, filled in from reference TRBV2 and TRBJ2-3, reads EPEVTQTPSHQVTQMGQEVILRCVPISNHLYFYWYRQILGQKVEFLVSFYNNEISEKSEIFDDQFSVERPDGSNFTLKIRSTKLEDSAMYFCASSESGVGGDTQYFGPGTRLTVL.